The T cell receptor beta chain described here comes from a study of response to subunit inactivated influenza vaccine (dated by TCRdb to between 2018 and 2020). Looking at the study overall: Deep quantitative T cell receptor repertoire profiling was used in the study to track responses to a trivalent subunit inactivated influenza vaccine.

Libraries came from RT-PCR. For sequencing, an Illumina HiSeq 2500 was employed. The public reads were reprocessed in TCRdb via fastp at Q25 and MiXCR, keeping in-frame beta chains. All rows with the same CDR3 protein become a single entry with the most common DNA and genes. Recorded for this sample are more than 200,000 distinct CDR3 sequences; 12% of them occurred a single time. Of the sample, approximately 8.3% is held by the ten largest clones. Its CDR3 holds 15 amino acids, cysteine through phenylalanine. The retained sequence is limited to the CDR3, 45 bases, with the frame set at the first base. CDR1 MNHNS and CDR2 SASEGT are derived from the germline V gene. V is cut back by 2 bases and J by 4 bases, with 8 bases in the junction unmatched. The research as a whole found: The authors proposed that each seasonal influenza vaccination may bring in only a limited number of new T cells.

About this clonotype: No cognate antigen has been identified for it. No clone much larger than this one lies a single base away; base qualities are absent.

This TCR came from a middle-aged man who received an inactivated influenza vaccine. Donor details come from another sample of the same person, matched by shared clones. Sequencing was performed on non-naive T cells sorted from PBMCs, taken about 14 days before vaccination. Per the publication, the cell subset or site label means: memory T cell fraction. This chain is built from TRBV6-1 and TRBJ2-7; 7 bases in the junction line up with TRBD1. The DNA is as follows: TGTGCCAGCAGTGAATCGCAGGGGGTTAAATACGAGCAGTACTTC. This encodes CASSESQGVKYEQYF.